Following are 3 T cell receptor beta chains from one sample sequenced in a study of T cells after yellow fever vaccination. TCRdb re-analysed the 5' RACE reads in MiXCR, keeping a single row per CDR3 protein. The sample has about 45,000 distinct CDR3 sequences; 6.8% are singletons. The sample was CD8+ T cells not binding an NS4B(214-222) dextramer, sorted from PBMCs, taken 45 days after the yellow fever booster vaccination. The receptor set was obtained from a man aged 25-40 years who received the YFV17D yellow fever vaccine.

At least ten counts were recorded for this clonotype. The V call is TRBV15, the J call TRBJ2-1, with a weak D call TRBD2 (6 bases). CDR1 and CDR2 from the germline V gene are LNHNV and YYDKDF (reference sequence). The CDR3 spans 16 residues. Trimming shortened V by 2 bases and J by 7 bases, and 18 bases separated the two germline ends. The CDR3 sequence: CATSRFGDSQGNEQFF. Written as DNA, the CDR3 is TGTGCCACCAGCAGATTTGGGGACTCCCAGGGTAATGAGCAGTTCTTC.

In its sample, this clonotype was seen many times. The J gene is TRBJ2-1, the V gene TRBV19, with 7 positions matching TRBD2. Trimming cost V 5 bases and J 3 bases; bases outside gene matches: 1. The CDR3 loop spans 13 amino acids. The V gene's germline CDR1 is LNHDA and CDR2 SQIVND (reference sequence). CDR3 nucleotide sequence: TGTGCCAGTAGTGCGGGAGACTACAATGAGCAGTTCTTC. Translating it yields CASSAGDYNEQFF.

This clonotype was recorded many times. The chain recombines TRBV6-2 or TRBV6-3 with TRBJ1-1, with TRBD1 matching 8 bases. Trimming removed 5 bases from V and 2 bases from J; junction bases left unmatched: 13. The CDR3 spans 17 residues. Germline V gives CDR1 MNHEY, CDR2 SVGEGT. CDR3 in DNA: TGTGCCAGCAGTACGGAGGGACAGGCTGACCTAAACACTGAAGCTTTCTTT. It encodes CASSTEGQADLNTEAFF.